This TCR beta chain was recorded in a study of glioma-infiltrating T cells after dendritic cell vaccination. Input was 2 to 2.5 ug genomic DNA, or all available if less. TCRdb's copy holds only in-frame clones and misses some; the assay was immunoSEQ multiplex PCR. The sample records more than 95,000 clones, 65% to 85% being singletons. Time point reported: after dendritic cell vaccination, including at tumor progression/relapse. All glioblastoma patients lacked an isocitrate dehydrogenase mutation. Blood PBMC samples: pre-vaccination, two weeks post third vaccination, and at tumor progression. V lost 10 bases to trimming and J lost 1 base; unmatched junction nucleotides: 12. This CDR3 region has 16 residues. Germline CDR1 and CDR2: ENHRY and SYGVKD.

This material consisted of blood, taken after dendritic cell vaccination. The V call is TRBV10-3, the J call TRBJ1-1; 10 nucleotides match TRBD1. This sequence was found in a human donor with glioblastoma. CDR3 nucleotide sequence: TGTGCCACCTTGGACAGGGGGGGGTCCGGGAACACTGAAGCTTTCTTT. It encodes CATLDRGGSGNTEAFF.